This TCR beta chain was sequenced in a study of tumor-infiltrating lymphocytes in primary liver carcinoma. About the study: Every sample contained roughly 3.65 to 8 million productive TCRbeta reads, and these numbers were similar from one tissue type to another. Study-wide points: Tumor specimens were characterized by a significantly higher top-250-clone fraction than blood (p = 0.039).

Of note for this clonotype: Its antigen is undetermined. A clone one base away is much larger, so this may be a read error.

Co-extracted RNA and DNA came from approximately 20-30 mg of unsorted bulk tissue. The input was 450 to 550 ng total RNA; TCR beta cDNA was made from it with a constant-region primer. Slightly modified ARM-PCR with three nested multiplex PCR rounds yielded TCR beta libraries. Both of the initial two PCR rounds ran for approximately 11 cycles and employed TRBV1-TRBV30 forward primers alongside a C-beta reverse primer. Using its own MiXCR run on the multiplex PCR reads, TCRdb lists one record per CDR3 protein. The table records more than 50,000 distinct CDR3 sequences, about 68% of them present only once. This CDR3 region has 14 residues. CDR1 is SEHNR, CDR2 FQNEAQ, per germline (reference sequence).

The chain has TRBV7-9 and TRBJ1-3, with unresolved D. This receptor was obtained from a man between 40 and 49 years old with primary liver carcinoma and hepatitis B virus infection. The sample was liver tumor tissue from sampling region 2. Regarding subset: tumor region T2, inferior pole. The DNA for the CDR3 is TGTGTCAGCAGCCATCCCCAAAGTGGAAACACCATATATTTT. Its translation is CVSSHPQSGNTIYF.